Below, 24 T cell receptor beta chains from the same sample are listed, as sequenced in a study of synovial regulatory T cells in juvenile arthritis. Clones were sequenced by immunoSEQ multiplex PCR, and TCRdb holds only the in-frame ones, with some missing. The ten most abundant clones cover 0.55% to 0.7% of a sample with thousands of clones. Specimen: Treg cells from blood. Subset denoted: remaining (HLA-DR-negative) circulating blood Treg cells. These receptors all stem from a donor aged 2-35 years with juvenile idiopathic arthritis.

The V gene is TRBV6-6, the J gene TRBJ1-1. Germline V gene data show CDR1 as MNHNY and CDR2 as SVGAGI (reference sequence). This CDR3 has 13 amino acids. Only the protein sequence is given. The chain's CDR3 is CASSWGSGTEAFF.

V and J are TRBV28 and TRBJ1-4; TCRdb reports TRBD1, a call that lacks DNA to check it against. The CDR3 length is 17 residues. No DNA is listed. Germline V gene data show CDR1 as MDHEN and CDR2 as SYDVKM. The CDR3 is CASSFWTDHASNEKLFF.

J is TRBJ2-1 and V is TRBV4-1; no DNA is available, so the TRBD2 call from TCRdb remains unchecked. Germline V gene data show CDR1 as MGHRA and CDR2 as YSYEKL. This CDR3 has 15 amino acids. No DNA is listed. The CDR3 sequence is CASSQSGSAVYEQFF.

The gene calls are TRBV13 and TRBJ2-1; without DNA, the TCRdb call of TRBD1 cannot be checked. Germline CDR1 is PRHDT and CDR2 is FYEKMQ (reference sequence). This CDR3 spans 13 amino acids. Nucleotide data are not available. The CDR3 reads CASSSRQGSEQFF.

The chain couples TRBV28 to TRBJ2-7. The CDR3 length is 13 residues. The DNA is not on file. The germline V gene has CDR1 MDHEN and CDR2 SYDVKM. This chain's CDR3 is CASTRGRVREQYF.

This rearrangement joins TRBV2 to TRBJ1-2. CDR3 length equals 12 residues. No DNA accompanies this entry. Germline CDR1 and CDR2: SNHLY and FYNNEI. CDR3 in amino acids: CASSVEAGGYTF.

The CDR3 protein is CASSFRAGELFF. V gene TRBV5-1 combines with J gene TRBJ2-2; the D call from TCRdb, TRBD2, cannot be confirmed without DNA. The CDR3 covers 12 residues. No coding sequence is recorded. The germline CDR1 and CDR2 sequences are SGHRS and YFSETQ.

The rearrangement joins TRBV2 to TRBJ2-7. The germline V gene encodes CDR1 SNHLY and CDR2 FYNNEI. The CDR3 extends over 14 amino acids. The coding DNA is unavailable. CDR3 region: CASSLRTAAYEQYF.

CDR3 sequence reads: CASSLATGTEFSYEQYF. The genes are TRBV7-8 and TRBJ2-7. This CDR3 comprises 17 residues. DNA for this receptor is not on file. Germline-derived CDR1 and CDR2 are SGHVS and FQNEAQ.

The CDR3 spells CASSWDRGRGNTEAFF. J is TRBJ1-1 and V is TRBV5-1; TCRdb's D call, TRBD1, is unchecked because there is no DNA. In germline, CDR1 is SGHRS, CDR2 YFSETQ. The CDR3 covers 16 residues. The DNA is not on file.

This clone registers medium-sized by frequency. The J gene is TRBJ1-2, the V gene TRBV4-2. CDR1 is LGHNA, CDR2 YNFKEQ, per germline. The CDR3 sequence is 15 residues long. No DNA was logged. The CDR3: CASSQELPKLRGYTF.

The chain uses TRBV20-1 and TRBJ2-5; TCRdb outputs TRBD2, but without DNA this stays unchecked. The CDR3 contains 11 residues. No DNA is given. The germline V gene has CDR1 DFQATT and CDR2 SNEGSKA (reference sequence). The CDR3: CSARRRETQYF.

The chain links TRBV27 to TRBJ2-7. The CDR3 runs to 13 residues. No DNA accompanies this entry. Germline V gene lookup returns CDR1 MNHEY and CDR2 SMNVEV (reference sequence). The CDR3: CASSLGRGYEQYF.

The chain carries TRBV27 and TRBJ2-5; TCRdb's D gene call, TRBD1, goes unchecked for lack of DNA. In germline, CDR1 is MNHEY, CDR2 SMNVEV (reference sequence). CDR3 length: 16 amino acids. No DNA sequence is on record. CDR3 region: CASSPNDRVGRETQYF.

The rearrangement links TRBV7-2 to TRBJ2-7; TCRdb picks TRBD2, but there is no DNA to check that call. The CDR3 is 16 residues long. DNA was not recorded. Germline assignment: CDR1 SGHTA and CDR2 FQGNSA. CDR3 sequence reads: CASSSGLAGGIYEQYF. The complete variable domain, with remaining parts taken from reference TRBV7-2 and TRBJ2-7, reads GAGVSQSPSNKVTEKGKDVELRCDPISGHTALYWYRQSLGQGLEFLIYFQGNSAPDKSGLPSDRFSAERTGGSVSTLTIQRTQQEDSAVYLCASSSGLAGGIYEQYFGPGTRLTVT.

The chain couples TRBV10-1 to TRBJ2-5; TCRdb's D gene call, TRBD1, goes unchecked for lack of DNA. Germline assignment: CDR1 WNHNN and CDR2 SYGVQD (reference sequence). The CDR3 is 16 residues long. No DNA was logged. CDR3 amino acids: CASKITGDAVLTAQYF.

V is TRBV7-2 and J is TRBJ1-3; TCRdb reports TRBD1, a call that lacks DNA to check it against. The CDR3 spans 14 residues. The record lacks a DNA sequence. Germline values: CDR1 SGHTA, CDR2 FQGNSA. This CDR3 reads CASSLRGGGNTIYF.

The CDR3 spells CASSISGWSYNEQFF. The chain links TRBV19 to TRBJ2-1; the TCRdb call, TRBD2, lacks DNA for checking. The length of the CDR3 is 15 residues. No DNA has been recorded. Germline CDR1 reads LNHDA; CDR2 reads SQIVND (reference sequence).

CDR3 sequence: CASSFSPGQGKSVQYF. The J gene is TRBJ2-7, the V gene TRBV27; as DNA is missing, the TRBD1 call by TCRdb cannot be tested. CDR1 MNHEY and CDR2 SMNVEV come from the germline V gene (reference sequence). The CDR3 covers 16 residues. No DNA is recorded.

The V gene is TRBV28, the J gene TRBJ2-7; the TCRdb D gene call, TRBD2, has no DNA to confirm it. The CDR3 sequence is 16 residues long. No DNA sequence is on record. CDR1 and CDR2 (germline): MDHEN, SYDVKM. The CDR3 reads CASNGLAGGLSYEQYF.

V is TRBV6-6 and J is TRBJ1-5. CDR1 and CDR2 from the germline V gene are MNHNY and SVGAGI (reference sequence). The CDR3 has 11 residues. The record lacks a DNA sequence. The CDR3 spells CASRDDKPQHF.

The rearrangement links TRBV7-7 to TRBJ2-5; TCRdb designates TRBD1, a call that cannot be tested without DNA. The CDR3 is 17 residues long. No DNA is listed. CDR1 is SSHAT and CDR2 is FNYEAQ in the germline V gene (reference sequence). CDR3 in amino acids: CASSLVSSLTGEETQYF. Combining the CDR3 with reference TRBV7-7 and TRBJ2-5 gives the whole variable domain GAGVSQSPRYKVTKRGQDVTLRCDPISSHATLYWYQQALGQGPEFLTYFNYEAQPDKSGLPSDRFSAERPEGSISTLTIQRTEQRDSAMYRCASSLVSSLTGEETQYFGPGTRLLVL.

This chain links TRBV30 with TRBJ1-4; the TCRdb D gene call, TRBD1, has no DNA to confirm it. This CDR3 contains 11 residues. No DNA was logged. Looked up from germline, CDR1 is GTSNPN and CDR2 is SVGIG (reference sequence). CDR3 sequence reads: CAWSTTGTLTF.

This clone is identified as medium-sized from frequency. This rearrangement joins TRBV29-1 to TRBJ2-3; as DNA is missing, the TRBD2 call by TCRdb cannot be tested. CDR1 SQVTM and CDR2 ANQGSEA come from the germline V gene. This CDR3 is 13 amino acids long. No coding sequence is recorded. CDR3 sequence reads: CSVGAGGTDTQYF.